These T cell receptor beta chains were read from a single sample in a study of T cell changes during pregnancy in multiple sclerosis. This table comes from immunoSEQ multiplex PCR, and its TCRdb copy is limited to in-frame clones, with some not included. The profile covers tens of thousands of clones, with 80% to 95% appearing a single time and 3% to 4% taken by the ten largest. Specimen: CD8+ T cells from peripheral blood mononuclear cells, collected after pregnancy. The receptors come from a female donor with multiple sclerosis, enrolled in a pregnancy study. Both conserved end residues are trimmed from each CDR3. Clone size, where shown, is once, few, many, or a class for clones that have expanded.

J gene	V gene	clone size	CDR3 protein
TRBJ2-7	TRBV5-4	-	ASSFGRPSNEQY
TRBJ2-6	TRBV2	-	ASGAAQLSANVLT
TRBJ1-5	TRBV7-2	-	ASSLNAGTGLYSNQPQH
TRBJ1-1	TRBV19	-	ASSDGWSTEAF
TRBJ1-1	TRBV10-1	-	ASRDRRDTEAF
TRBJ1-2	TRBV4-1	-	ASSQDREGAWQGYT
TRBJ1-3	TRBV7-8	once	ASSFAGTGNTIY
TRBJ1-3	TRBV5-6	-	ASSLASSSGNTIY
TRBJ2-7	TRBV5-1	-	ASSLGGLAHEQY
TRBJ1-3	TRBV9	-	ASSPGQGSGNTIY
TRBJ1-5	TRBV4-1	once	ASSQDRGINRPQH
TRBJ2-2	TRBV6-6	-	ASKSGRETNTGELF
TRBJ2-5	TRBV21-1	-	ASSKGGQGSGETQY
TRBJ2-1	TRBV10-1	-	ASSEMCGVYNEQF
TRBJ2-1	TRBV27	-	ASSLSFRGPEQF
TRBJ2-3	TRBV19	-	ASSIPLTDTQY
TRBJ2-1	TRBV5-1	-	ASSFDGGTYNEQF
TRBJ2-7	TRBV30	-	AWKGGWYEQY
TRBJ1-6	TRBV27	few	ASSLGTLSNSPLH
TRBJ1-3	TRBV7-2	-	ASSITGPGGNTIY
TRBJ2-3	TRBV7-9	-	ASSATSGWGDTQY
TRBJ2-1	TRBV25-1	-	ASSPSGGPEDNEQF
TRBJ1-1	TRBV4-1	-	ASAGEGRHTEAF
TRBJ2-1	TRBV5-4	-	ASSMTSGNLDEQF
TRBJ2-3	TRBV6-4	many	ASSPGGGTDTQY
TRBJ1-6	TRBV4-3	-	ASSPGQGNSPLH
TRBJ1-4	TRBV7-9	-	ASSSGVSEKLF
TRBJ1-5	TRBV4-3	-	ASSPDRGFNQPQH
TRBJ2-6	TRBV5-4	few	ASSLSNRWGANVLT
TRBJ1-3	TRBV6-6	-	ASRLQGSGNTIY
TRBJ2-7	TRBV6-6	-	ASMDSSYEQY
TRBJ2-2	TRBV11-1	-	ASSLRRVGNTGELF
TRBJ2-6	TRBV4-3	few	ASSQGQGGANVLT
TRBJ2-1	TRBV5-1	-	ASSPDGADIYNEQF
TRBJ2-7	TRBV4-3	-	ASSQDRGRNEQY
TRBJ2-7	TRBV5-4	-	ASSLVGGPAYEQY
TRBJ2-7	TRBV14	-	ASSQEGHNEQY
TRBJ2-1	TRBV7-9	-	ASSPQDLAGVYNEQF
TRBJ2-3	TRBV6-5	-	ASSIAGVGDTQY
TRBJ2-6	TRBV7-3	-	ASSQGGTGVSVGANVLT
TRBJ2-7	TRBV27	-	ASSLLRGILYEQY
TRBJ2-1	TRBV2	-	ASKGRYNEQF
TRBJ2-1	TRBV2	-	AEQSAKNEQF
TRBJ2-1	TRBV6-4	-	ASSDSDSRYSYNEQF
TRBJ1-5	TRBV6-1	-	ASSAGEFSNQPQH
TRBJ1-1	TRBV4-2	-	ASSQNPAAGPTEAF
TRBJ2-5	TRBV6-5	once	ASSARLAGGETQY
TRBJ2-1	TRBV6-4	-	ASSPGGQIYLSYNEQF
TRBJ2-7	TRBV21-1	once	ASSKKAPRTGKALPTYEQY
TRBJ2-2	TRBV2	-	ATLTGGPRELF
TRBJ2-2	TRBV12-5	-	ASGIPRGGAQVAGELF
TRBJ1-5	TRBV15	-	ATSRDPGGSQPQH
TRBJ2-1	TRBV9	-	ASSDPLQGGADEQF
TRBJ2-7	TRBV11-1	-	ASSPTGVNDEQY
TRBJ2-2	TRBV4-2	-	ASSQGERGFGELF
TRBJ2-7	TRBV9	-	ASSSRDNRNEQY
TRBJ1-1	TRBV27	medium-sized	ASQISGGTEAF